The sequence of this T cell receptor beta chain was determined in a study of blood T cells in healthy people across ages. The CDR3 extends over 16 amino acids. The V and J ends lost 0 bases and 2 bases respectively, with 11 bases between them. CDR1 DFQATT and CDR2 SNEGSKA come from the germline V gene (reference sequence). With a J-beta primer mix and a sample-barcoded 5' primer, a second PCR ran roughly 6 to 11 cycles. TCRdb recomputed calls from the 5' RACE reads with MiXCR, one row per CDR3 protein. The sample holds roughly 500,000 distinct CDR3 sequences, 25% to 30% seen once. The V call is TRBV20-1, the J call TRBJ2-6; D is undetermined. The sample was blood. This receptor was identified in a woman in her sixties or seventies in good health. Here the CDR3 DNA reads TGCAGTGCTAGAGATCTGAAAGGGACTGGGGCCAACGTCCTGACTTTC. Translated, it gives CSARDLKGTGANVLTF.